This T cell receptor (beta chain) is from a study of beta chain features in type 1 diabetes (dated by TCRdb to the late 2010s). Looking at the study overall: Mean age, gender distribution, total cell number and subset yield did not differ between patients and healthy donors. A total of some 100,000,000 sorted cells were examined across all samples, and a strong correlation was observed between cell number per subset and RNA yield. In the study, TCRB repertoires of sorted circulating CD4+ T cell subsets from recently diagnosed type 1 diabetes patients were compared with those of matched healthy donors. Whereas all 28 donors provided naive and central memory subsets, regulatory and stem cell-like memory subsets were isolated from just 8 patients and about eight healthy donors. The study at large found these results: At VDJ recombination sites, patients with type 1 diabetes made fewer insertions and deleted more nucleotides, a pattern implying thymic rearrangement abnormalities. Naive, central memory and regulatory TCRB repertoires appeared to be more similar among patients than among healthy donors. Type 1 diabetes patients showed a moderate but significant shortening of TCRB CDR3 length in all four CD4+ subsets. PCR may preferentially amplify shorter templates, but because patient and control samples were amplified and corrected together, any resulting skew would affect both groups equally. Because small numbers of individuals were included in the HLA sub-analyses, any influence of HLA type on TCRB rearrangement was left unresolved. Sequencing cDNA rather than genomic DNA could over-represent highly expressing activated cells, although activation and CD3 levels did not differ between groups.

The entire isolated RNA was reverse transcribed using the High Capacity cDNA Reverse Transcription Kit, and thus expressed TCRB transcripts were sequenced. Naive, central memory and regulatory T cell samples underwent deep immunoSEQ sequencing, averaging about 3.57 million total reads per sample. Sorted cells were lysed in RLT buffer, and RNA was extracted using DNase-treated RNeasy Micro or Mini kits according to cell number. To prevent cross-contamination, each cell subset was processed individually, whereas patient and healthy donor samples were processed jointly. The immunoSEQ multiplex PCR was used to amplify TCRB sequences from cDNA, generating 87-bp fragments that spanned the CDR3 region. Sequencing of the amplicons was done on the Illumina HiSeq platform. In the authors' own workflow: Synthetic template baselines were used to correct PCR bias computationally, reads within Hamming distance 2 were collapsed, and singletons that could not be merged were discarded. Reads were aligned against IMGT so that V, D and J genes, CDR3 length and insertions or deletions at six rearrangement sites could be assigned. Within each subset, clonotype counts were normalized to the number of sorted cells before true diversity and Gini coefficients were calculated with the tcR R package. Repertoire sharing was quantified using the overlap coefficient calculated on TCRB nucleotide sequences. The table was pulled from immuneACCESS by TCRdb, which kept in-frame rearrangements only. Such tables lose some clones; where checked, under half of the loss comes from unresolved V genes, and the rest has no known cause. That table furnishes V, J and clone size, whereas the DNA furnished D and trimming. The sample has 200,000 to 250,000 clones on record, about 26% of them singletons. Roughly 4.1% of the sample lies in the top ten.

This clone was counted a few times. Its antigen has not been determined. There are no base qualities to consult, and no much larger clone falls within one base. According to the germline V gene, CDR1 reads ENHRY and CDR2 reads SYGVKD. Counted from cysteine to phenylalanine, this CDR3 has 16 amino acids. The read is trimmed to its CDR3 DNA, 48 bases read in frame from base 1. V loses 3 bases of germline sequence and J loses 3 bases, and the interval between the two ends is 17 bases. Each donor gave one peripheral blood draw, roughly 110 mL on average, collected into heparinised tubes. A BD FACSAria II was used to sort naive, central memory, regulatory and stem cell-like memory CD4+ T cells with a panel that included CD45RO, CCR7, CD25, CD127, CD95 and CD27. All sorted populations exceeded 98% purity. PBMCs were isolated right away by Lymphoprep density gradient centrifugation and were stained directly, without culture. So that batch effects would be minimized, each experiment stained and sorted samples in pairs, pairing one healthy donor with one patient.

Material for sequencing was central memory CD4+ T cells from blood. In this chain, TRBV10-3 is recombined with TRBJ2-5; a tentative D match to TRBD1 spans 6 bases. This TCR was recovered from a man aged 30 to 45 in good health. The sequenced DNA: TGTGCCATCAGTGACCATGGACAGCCCTGGGAAGAGACCCAGTACTTC. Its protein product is CAISDHGQPWEETQYF.